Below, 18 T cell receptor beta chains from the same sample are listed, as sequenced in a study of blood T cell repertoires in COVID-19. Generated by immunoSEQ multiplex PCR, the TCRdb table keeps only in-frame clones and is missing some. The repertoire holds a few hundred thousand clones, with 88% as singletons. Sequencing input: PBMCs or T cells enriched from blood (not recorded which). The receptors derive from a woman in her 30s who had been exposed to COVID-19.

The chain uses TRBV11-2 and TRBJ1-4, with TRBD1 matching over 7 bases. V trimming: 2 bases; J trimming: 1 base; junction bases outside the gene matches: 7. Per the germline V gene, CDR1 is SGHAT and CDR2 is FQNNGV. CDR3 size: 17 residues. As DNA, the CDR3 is TGTGCCAGCAGCTTATCGACAGGGATGAGAACTAATGAAAAACTGTTTTTT. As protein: CASSLSTGMRTNEKLFF.

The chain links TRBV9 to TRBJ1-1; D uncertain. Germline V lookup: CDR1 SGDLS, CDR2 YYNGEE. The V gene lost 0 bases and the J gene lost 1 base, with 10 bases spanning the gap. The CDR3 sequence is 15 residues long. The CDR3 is CASSVGLAENTEAFF. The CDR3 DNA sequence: TGTGCCAGCAGCGTAGGGCTCGCAGAGAACACTGAAGCTTTCTTT.

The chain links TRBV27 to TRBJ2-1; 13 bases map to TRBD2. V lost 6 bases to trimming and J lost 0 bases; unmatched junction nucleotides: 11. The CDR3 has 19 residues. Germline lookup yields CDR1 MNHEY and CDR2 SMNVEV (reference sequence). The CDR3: CASSPGLAGKISSYNEQFF. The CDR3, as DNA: TGTGCCAGCAGCCCGGGACTAGCGGGGAAAATAAGCTCCTACAATGAGCAGTTCTTC.

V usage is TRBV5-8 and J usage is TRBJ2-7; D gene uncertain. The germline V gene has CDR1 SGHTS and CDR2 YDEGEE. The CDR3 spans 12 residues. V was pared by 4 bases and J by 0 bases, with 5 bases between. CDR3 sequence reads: CASSLSSYEQYF. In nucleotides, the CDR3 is TGTGCCAGCAGCCTTAGCTCCTACGAGCAGTACTTC.

The DNA of the CDR3 is TGTGCCAGCAGACTTTCGGACAGCTACGAGCAGTACTTC. It yields the protein CASRLSDSYEQYF. The chain has TRBV6-6 and TRBJ2-7; TRBD1 is a possible D gene (6 bases). CDR3 length: 13 residues. The germline CDR1 and CDR2 sequences are MNHNY and SVGAGI (reference sequence). Trimming took off 6 bases at V and 3 bases at J, with 12 bases between the two ends.

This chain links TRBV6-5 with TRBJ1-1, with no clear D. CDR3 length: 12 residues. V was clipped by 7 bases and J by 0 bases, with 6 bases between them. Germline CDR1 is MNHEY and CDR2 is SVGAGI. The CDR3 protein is CASNWLNTEAFF. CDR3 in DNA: TGTGCCAGCAACTGGTTGAACACTGAAGCTTTCTTT.

The CDR3 coding sequence is TGTGCCAGCAGCTTAGCGGGAGGTACCTACGAGCAGTACTTC. The encoded protein is CASSLAGGTYEQYF. The V call is TRBV5-6, the J call TRBJ2-7; TRBD2 aligns across 9 bases. Per germline, CDR1 SGHDT and CDR2 YYEEEE. The V segment lost 2 bases and the J segment 2 bases; nucleotides outside the gene matches: 2. This CDR3 contains 14 residues.

In DNA form, the CDR3 reads TGCAGCGCCGGGACTAGCGGGAGTATCACAGATACGCAGTATTTT. It specifies CSAGTSGSITDTQYF. V gene TRBV29-1 combines with J gene TRBJ2-3, with 14 bases matching TRBD2. Losses at the gene ends were 7 bases for V and 2 bases for J; bases not matched to a gene: 5. Germline CDR1 reads SQVTM; CDR2 reads ANQGSEA. The CDR3 extends over 15 amino acids.

DNA of the CDR3: TGTGCCTGGAGTGAGGACAATGGGGCGGACGAGCAGTACTTC. It encodes CAWSEDNGADEQYF. This chain connects TRBV30 to TRBJ2-7, with TRBD1 as a possible D gene (5 bases). The CDR3 contains 14 residues. The germline V gene has CDR1 GTSNPN and CDR2 SVGIG (reference sequence). The germline V and J ends were trimmed by 1 base and 5 bases, with 15 bases remaining between them.

The CDR3 region is CASSLEVAGVSSYEQYF. The CDR3 DNA reads TGTGCCAGCAGCTTAGAGGTAGCGGGAGTGTCTTCCTACGAGCAGTACTTC. The V call is TRBV11-2, the J call TRBJ2-7, with 9 nucleotides matching TRBD2. Germline CDR1 and CDR2: SGHAT and FQNNGV. The V gene end was trimmed by 0 bases and the J gene end by 1 base; junction bases not matched to a gene: 7. CDR3 length: 17 residues.

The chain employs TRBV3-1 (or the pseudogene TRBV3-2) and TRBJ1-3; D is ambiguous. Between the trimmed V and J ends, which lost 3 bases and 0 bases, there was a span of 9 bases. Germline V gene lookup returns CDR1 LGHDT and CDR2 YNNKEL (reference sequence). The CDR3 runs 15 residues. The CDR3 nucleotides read TGTGCCAGCAGCCAGGTCAGGATCTCTGGAAACACCATATATTTT. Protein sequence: CASSQVRISGNTIYF.

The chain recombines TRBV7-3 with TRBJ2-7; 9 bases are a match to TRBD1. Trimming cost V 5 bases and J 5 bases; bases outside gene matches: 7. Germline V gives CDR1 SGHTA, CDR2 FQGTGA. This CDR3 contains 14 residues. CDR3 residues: CASSPGTGPHEQYF. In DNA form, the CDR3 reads TGTGCCAGCAGCCCCGGGACAGGGCCACACGAGCAGTACTTC.

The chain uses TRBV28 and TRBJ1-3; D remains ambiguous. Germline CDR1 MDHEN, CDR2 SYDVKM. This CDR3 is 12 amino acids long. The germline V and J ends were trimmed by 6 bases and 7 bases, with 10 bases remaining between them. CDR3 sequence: CASSLEWNTIYF. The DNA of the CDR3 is TGTGCCAGCAGCCTTGAGTGGAACACCATATATTTT.

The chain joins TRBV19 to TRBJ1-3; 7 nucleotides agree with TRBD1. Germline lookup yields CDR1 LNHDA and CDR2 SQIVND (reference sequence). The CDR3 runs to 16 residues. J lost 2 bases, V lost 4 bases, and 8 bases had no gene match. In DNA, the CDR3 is TGTGCCAGTAGTAGCTCCCGGGACAGACCTGGAAACACCATATATTTT. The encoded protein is CASSSSRDRPGNTIYF.

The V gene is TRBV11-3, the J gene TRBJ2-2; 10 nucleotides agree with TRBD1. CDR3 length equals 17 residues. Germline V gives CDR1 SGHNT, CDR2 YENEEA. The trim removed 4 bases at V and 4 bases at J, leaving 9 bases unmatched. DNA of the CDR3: TGTGCCAGCAGCTCGCCGCCCGGGACAGGGGTCACCGGGGAGCTGTTTTTT. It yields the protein CASSSPPGTGVTGELFF.

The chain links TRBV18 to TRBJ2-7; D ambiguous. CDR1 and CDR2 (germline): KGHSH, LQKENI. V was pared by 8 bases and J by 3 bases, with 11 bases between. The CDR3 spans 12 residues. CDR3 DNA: TGTGCCAGCACAGACCCCGGCTACGAGCAGTACTTC. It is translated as CASTDPGYEQYF.

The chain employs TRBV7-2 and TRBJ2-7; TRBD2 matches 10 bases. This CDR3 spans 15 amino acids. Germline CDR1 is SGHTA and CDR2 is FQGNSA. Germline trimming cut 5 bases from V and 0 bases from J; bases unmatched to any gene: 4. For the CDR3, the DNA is TGTGCCAGCAGCCCACTAGCGGGGATCTCCTACGAGCAGTACTTC. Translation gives CASSPLAGISYEQYF.

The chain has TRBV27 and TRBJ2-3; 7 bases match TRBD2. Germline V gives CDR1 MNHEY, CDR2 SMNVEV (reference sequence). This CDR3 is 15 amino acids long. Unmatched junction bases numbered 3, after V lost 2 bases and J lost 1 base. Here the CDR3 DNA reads TGTGCCAGCAGTTTAACAGCGGGGCGCACAGATACGCAGTATTTT. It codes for CASSLTAGRTDTQYF.